This T cell receptor (beta chain) originates from a study of Graves' ophthalmopathy and Graves' hyperthyroidism (dated by TCRdb to 2017 to 2018). At the level of the whole study: Peripheral blood was collected before any treatment was given, at the time of initial diagnosis. TCR beta repertoire signatures were used to distinguish Graves' ophthalmopathy from Graves' hyperthyroidism and to predict progression to ophthalmopathy. Once sampling was done, hyperthyroidism patients were given methimazole at a starting dose of 30 mg daily, while ophthalmopathy patients were given high-dose intravenous methylprednisolone. To explore V-J signatures distinguishing ophthalmopathy from hyperthyroidism, a discovery set of roughly 100 patients (43 ophthalmopathy, roughly 56 stable hyperthyroidism) was enrolled. In total, over 130 blood samples were TCR-sequenced: approximately 42 ophthalmopathy, under 85 hyperthyroidism and some 17 hyperthyroidism-to-ophthalmopathy patients. T-cell repertoires of thyroid tissue and blood were compared in 5 or 6 hyperthyroidism patients. An independent validation cohort comprised about 20 hyperthyroidism patients and about 16 patients who later progressed from hyperthyroidism to ophthalmopathy. General findings and caveats noted by the study authors: Sample size was not predetermined statistically, and investigators were not blinded to group allocation. Most expanded thyroid clonotypes with a frequency above 0.001 also appeared in blood, which suggests that blood repertoires may reflect the immune response in the thyroid. In cross-validation, the 13-signature model distinguished ophthalmopathy from stable hyperthyroidism with around 86% sensitivity and about 81% specificity, while in the test set the corresponding values were roughly 80% and 75%. In validation, the model predicted ophthalmopathy progression with more than 55% sensitivity and about 73% specificity; 12 predicted patients were CT-confirmed with GO in a median of around 6.5 months.

Trimming removed 3 bases from V and 7 bases from J, leaving 10 bases between the germline ends. Taken from the germline V gene (reference sequence), the CDR1 and CDR2 loops are LNHDA and SQIVND. The CDR3 contains 14 residues, cysteine and phenylalanine counted. The CDR3 DNA has 42 bases and is translated from base 1. For repertoire sequencing, the TCR beta CDR3 regions were amplified from RNA transcripts. The first round of RT-PCR was done with HTBI primers and the Qiagen OneStep RT-PCR kit, and was followed by a second round of multiplex PCR, then size selection and purification. The libraries underwent paired-end sequencing with 100 bp reads on an Illumina HiSeq2000. In the authors' own workflow: Reads were processed with SOAPnuke, discarding reads with adapters, uncalled bases, mean Phred below 15, or no exact constant-primer or identifier match. High-quality paired reads were merged with COPE v1.2.5. Each unique nucleotide sequence was treated as a clonotype, and MiTCR v1.1 was used to align the clonotypes to the IMGT TRB V, D and J references. Only V-J combinations with frequency above 0.0001 were analysed, covering approximately 99% of repertoires. For each V-J combination, a TCR clonal expansion and chaos score was defined as the ratio of F50 clonal expansion to chaos observed in the TCRdist matrix. Welch's t-statistics and random forest were used to reduce features to approximately 13 V-J combinations, which were fed into a naive Bayes classifier. The similarity between thyroid and blood repertoires was quantified using the Morisita-Horn index. TCRdb passed the public sequencing reads through fastp at Q25 and MiXCR, retaining productive beta sequences. One record per CDR3 amino acid sequence lists the most common genes and DNA. The V and J calls and clone size are TCRdb's, not the authors'. Counted in this sample were approximately 700,000 distinct CDR3 sequences; 40% of them appeared once. Approximately 46% of the sample belongs to the ten largest clones.

This clonotype was detected many times. The antigen this receptor binds is unknown. It has no much larger one-base neighbor in the sample; base qualities were not kept. Patients with ophthalmopathy had moderately to severely active disease, with a Clinical Activity Score of 3 or more, a NOSPECS grade of 4 or more, and a disease duration of less than 3 months. Patients with other autoimmune diseases, uncontrolled infections, pregnancy or lactation were excluded from the study. Clinical symptoms, serum thyroxine, TRAb, thyroid ultrasound and orbital computed tomography formed the basis of the diagnosis. Ficoll-Paque density gradient centrifugation was used to isolate PBMCs from under 11 ml of fresh peripheral blood. Total RNA was extracted with Trizol reagent and quality-checked on an Agilent 2100 Bioanalyzer.

This clonotype was sampled from an adult man with Graves' ophthalmopathy. The sequencing input was peripheral blood. The chain links TRBV19 with TRBJ1-6; the D gene is not confidently resolved. The nucleotides read TGTGCCAGTAGTATCAAGACACGGAATTCACCCCTCCACTTT. Its coded protein is CASSIKTRNSPLHF.